The 23 T cell receptor beta chains listed next were all sequenced from one sample in a study of T cells after yellow fever vaccination. Via MiXCR, TCRdb re-called the 5' RACE reads, giving one row per CDR3 protein. The table records about 170,000 distinct CDR3 sequences, 11% of them present only once. The specimen comprised CD8+ T cells sorted from PBMCs, sampled 15 days after the yellow fever booster vaccination. The receptors shown here come from a young man who received the YFV17D yellow fever vaccine.

The chain employs TRBV12-3 or TRBV12-4 and TRBJ2-7, with 13 nucleotides matching TRBD2. V trimming: 5 bases; J trimming: 4 bases; junction bases outside the gene matches: 5. This CDR3 is built from 15 residues. CDR3 sequence: CASSPGTSGVYEQYV. CDR3 bases: TGTGCCAGCAGTCCCGGGACTAGCGGGGTATACGAGCAGTACGTC.

In DNA, the CDR3 is TGCGCCAGCAGAGCGGGTACCGGGGAGCTGTTTTTT. This gives the protein CASRAGTGELFF. The chain has TRBV4-1 and TRBJ2-2; possible D gene TRBD2, 6 bases. CDR1 is MGHRA, CDR2 YSYEKL, per germline. Trimming left V 6 bases short and J 5 bases short, with 7 bases between. The CDR3 consists of 12 residues.

This clonotype has just a few counts. V and J are TRBV11-2 and TRBJ2-5; D gene ambiguous. The germline gives CDR1 SGHAT, CDR2 FQNNGV. The CDR3 has 14 residues. V was trimmed by 2 bases and J by 0 bases, leaving 7 bases between them. The CDR3: CASSLRIHQETQYF. CDR3 nucleotides: TGTGCCAGCAGCTTAAGGATTCACCAAGAGACCCAGTACTTC.

Ten or more counts support this clonotype. V usage is TRBV6-6 and J usage is TRBJ1-3; the D is unclear. Germline-derived CDR1 and CDR2 are MNHNY and SVGAGI (reference sequence). Trimming shortened V by 2 bases and J by 2 bases, and 7 bases separated the two germline ends. This CDR3 region has 14 residues. The CDR3 sequence: CASSYLTAGNTIYF. The CDR3, as DNA: TGTGCCAGCAGTTACCTCACAGCTGGAAACACCATATATTTT.

J is TRBJ1-2 and V is TRBV2; tentative D call: TRBD1 (5 bases). Trimming removed 8 bases at V and 8 bases at J, with 12 bases between. From germline, CDR1 is SNHLY and CDR2 FYNNEI. The CDR3 is 11 amino acids. The CDR3 coding sequence is TGTGCCAGCCAGGGTGAGAAGGGCTACACCTTC. Encoded protein: CASQGEKGYTF.

In this sample, this clonotype turned up a few times. The chain links TRBV30 to TRBJ2-1; D is uncertain. The V gene lost 1 base and the J gene lost 9 bases, with 7 bases spanning the gap. CDR1 is GTSNPN, CDR2 SVGIG, per germline (reference sequence). This CDR3 is 11 amino acids long. CDR3: CAWSAPGEQFF. The CDR3 DNA reads TGTGCCTGGAGTGCCCCCGGTGAGCAGTTCTTC.

The V and J genes are TRBV4-1 and TRBJ1-1; D remains unclear. Germline loops: CDR1 MGHRA, CDR2 YSYEKL. This CDR3 is built from 15 residues. Trimming pared 0 bases from V and 4 bases from J, leaving 12 bases between. The CDR3 sequence: CASSQESPGLTEAFF. CDR3 coding DNA: TGCGCCAGCAGCCAAGAGTCCCCGGGTCTCACTGAAGCTTTCTTT.

In this sample, this clonotype turned up a few times. V and J are TRBV10-3 and TRBJ2-1, with 7 bases aligning to TRBD1. The J segment lost 5 bases and the V segment lost 4 bases, leaving 5 bases of the junction unmatched. The CDR3 is made up of 14 amino acids. The V gene's germline CDR1 is ENHRY and CDR2 SYGVKD. CDR3 amino acids: CAISVDRDHNEQFF. In DNA form, the CDR3 reads TGTGCCATCAGTGTCGACAGGGACCACAATGAGCAGTTCTTC.

The sample holds a few counts of this clonotype. V usage is TRBV21-1 and J usage is TRBJ1-5; the table's D call, TRBD1, has no DNA check behind it. TRBV21-1 is shown as a pseudogene. The CDR3 runs to 23 residues. The DNA for the CDR3 is TGTGCCAGCAGCGGTTTTTCTCTCCTTTCATACTTAGACAGGGGGCATGACAATCAGCCCCAGCATTTT. It translates to CASSGFSLLSYLDRGHDNQPQHF.

There are a few counts of this clonotype. V usage is TRBV4-3 and J usage is TRBJ2-3, with TRBD2 matching over 8 bases. The CDR3 extends over 17 amino acids. V lost 3 bases to trimming and J lost 2 bases; unmatched junction nucleotides: 10. CDR1 and CDR2 (germline): LGHNA, YSLEER. Here the CDR3 DNA reads TGCGCCAGCAGCCACCTTGGGGCGGGGGGCTACACAGATACGCAGTATTTT. Translating it yields CASSHLGAGGYTDTQYF.

This clonotype was seen a few times. The chain joins TRBV7-9 to TRBJ2-7, with D perhaps TRBD1 (6 bases). This CDR3 has 16 residues. Deletions cut 0 bases from V and 2 bases from J, with 14 bases between. Germline CDR1 and CDR2: SEHNR and FQNEAQ (reference sequence). CDR3 nucleotide sequence: TGTGCCAGCAGCTTAGCGAAGGGACACCAGACCTACGAGCAGTACGTC. Translation: CASSLAKGHQTYEQYV.

The rearrangement uses TRBV7-3 and TRBJ2-2, with D uncertain. The germline gives CDR1 SGHTA, CDR2 FQGTGA. The V gene lost 1 base and the J gene lost 6 bases, with 9 bases spanning the gap. The CDR3 is 14 amino acids. In DNA form, the CDR3 reads TGTGCCAGCAGCTTAAGCCGGTCTGCCGGGGAGCTGTTTTTT. Translated, it gives CASSLSRSAGELFF.

J is TRBJ2-1 and V is TRBV27; 7 bases fit TRBD2. This CDR3 has 14 residues. The trim removed 3 bases at V and 7 bases at J, leaving 6 bases unmatched. The germline V gene encodes CDR1 MNHEY and CDR2 SMNVEV (reference sequence). CDR3 residues: CASSFLLSGNEQFF. Here the CDR3 DNA reads TGTGCCAGCAGTTTTCTCCTTAGCGGGAATGAGCAGTTCTTC.

V gene TRBV4-2 combines with J gene TRBJ1-4; D unclear. Germline V gives CDR1 LGHNA, CDR2 YNFKEQ. Trimming removed 1 base from V and 5 bases from J, with 11 bases in between. The CDR3 spans 15 residues. The DNA for the CDR3 is TGTGCCAGCAGCCAAGCTGAAGGCGTCAATGAAAAACTGTTTTTT. It translates to CASSQAEGVNEKLFF.

The genes are TRBV29-1 and TRBJ1-1; D is ambiguous. The ends were cut back, 5 bases at V and 7 bases at J, with 14 bases in the middle. The CDR3 extends over 12 amino acids. Germline V gene lookup returns CDR1 SQVTM and CDR2 ANQGSEA. As DNA, the CDR3 is TGCAGCGTTACGGGAGCGGGGATTGAAGCTTTCTTT. Translation gives CSVTGAGIEAFF. Full variable domain (outside the CDR3, taken from reference TRBV29-1 and TRBJ1-1): SAVISQKPSRDICQRGTSLTIQCQVDSQVTMMFWYRQQPGQSLTLIATANQGSEATYESGFVIDKFPISRPNLTFSTLTVSNMSPEDSSIYLCSVTGAGIEAFFGQGTRLTVV.

The chain employs TRBV24-1 and TRBJ2-1, with TRBD1 as a possible D gene (5 bases). V was shortened by 0 bases and J by 6 bases, with 14 bases between the two germline ends. The V gene's germline CDR1 is KGHDR and CDR2 SFDVKD. There are 16 residues in the CDR3. The CDR3 protein is CATSDLDRVRPNEQFF. For the CDR3, the DNA is TGTGCCACCAGTGATTTGGACAGAGTACGCCCCAATGAGCAGTTCTTC.

The chain combines TRBV6-2 or TRBV6-3 with TRBJ1-1; D ambiguous. The V and J ends lost 5 bases and 0 bases respectively, with 10 bases between them. The germline gives CDR1 MNHEY, CDR2 SVGEGT. This CDR3 spans 14 amino acids. The CDR3 nucleotides are TGTGCCAGCAGTCCGGCAGCCGTGAACACTGAAGCTTTCTTT. It codes for CASSPAAVNTEAFF.

This clonotype was counted only a few times. Mismatch with germline at one junction end may stem from a read error. V gene TRBV7-8 combines with J gene TRBJ2-5, with TRBD2 identical over 9 bases. CDR3 size: 15 residues. The germline V gene has CDR1 SGHVS and CDR2 FQNEAQ. The DNA for the CDR3 is TGTGCCAGCAGCCCTTCTGCAGCGGGGGGTCAGGCGGTAGGCTTC. Its protein is CASSPSAAGGQAVGF.

This clonotype appeared a single time. This chain links TRBV6-4 with TRBJ2-1, with 12 nucleotides matching TRBD2. Looked up from germline, CDR1 is MRHNA and CDR2 is SNTAGT. CDR3 length: 16 amino acids. The J segment lost 9 bases and the V segment lost 0 bases, leaving 6 bases of the junction unmatched. The CDR3 reads CASSDSLAGGRGEQFF. DNA for the CDR3: TGTGCCAGCAGTGACTCACTAGCGGGGGGACGGGGTGAGCAGTTCTTC.

This clonotype appeared a few times. This chain's CDR3 is CASSSPGQGAYEQYF. The DNA of the CDR3 is TGCGCCAGCAGTTCTCCTGGACAGGGTGCTTACGAGCAGTACTTC. The chain employs TRBV5-1 and TRBJ2-7; 8 nucleotides agree with TRBD1. This CDR3 region has 15 residues. V gave up 5 bases and J gave up 4 bases; unmatched junction bases: 11. Germline values: CDR1 SGHRS, CDR2 YFSETQ.

V usage is TRBV4-1 and J usage is TRBJ1-5; D perhaps matches TRBD1 (5 bases). Germline V gives CDR1 MGHRA, CDR2 YSYEKL. The V and J ends lost 6 bases and 5 bases respectively, with 17 bases between them. CDR3 length equals 15 residues. CDR3 nucleotide sequence: TGCGCCAGCAGACCTTCCGCCGGGGGTTATCAGCCCCAGCATTTT. It is translated as CASRPSAGGYQPQHF.

This clonotype was found a few times. V usage is TRBV12-3 or TRBV12-4 and J usage is TRBJ2-2; TRBD2 might be the D (6 bases). The CDR3 is 17 amino acids. V lost 2 bases, J lost 5 bases, and 18 bases lay in between. This CDR3 reads CASSLIGRDFRTGELFF. The CDR3, as DNA: TGTGCCAGCAGTTTAATCGGCAGGGACTTTCGGACCGGGGAGCTGTTTTTT.

The chain is built from TRBV15 and TRBJ2-7; D not certain. CDR3 size: 13 residues. Between the trimmed V and J ends, which lost 1 base and 2 bases, there was a span of 6 bases. Germline values: CDR1 LNHNV, CDR2 YYDKDF (reference sequence). CDR3 protein: CATSRGPAYEQYV. In nucleotides, the CDR3 is TGTGCCACCAGCAGAGGACCAGCCTACGAGCAGTACGTC.